Presented here are 8 T cell receptor beta chains from one specimen sequenced in a study of blood T cell repertoires in COVID-19. Sequencing was performed with immunoSEQ multiplex PCR; in TCRdb, only in-frame clones are kept and a portion is missing. The repertoire holds about 430,000 clones, over 75% seen once, with more than 0.9% in the top ten. Sequenced sample: PBMCs or T cells enriched from blood (not recorded which). Receptors were obtained from a woman aged 30 to 39 with acute COVID-19.

The V and J genes are TRBV29-1 and TRBJ1-1; 8 nucleotides match TRBD1. The V and J ends lost 0 bases and 3 bases, in that order; junction bases with no gene match: 3. Germline loops: CDR1 SQVTM, CDR2 ANQGSEA. CDR3 length: 14 residues. The chain's CDR3 is CSVEEGTGYTEAFF. The CDR3 DNA is TGCAGCGTTGAAGAAGGGACAGGATACACTGAAGCTTTCTTT.

The rearrangement joins TRBV5-6 to TRBJ1-3; D unclear. CDR1 SGHDT and CDR2 YYEEEE come from the germline V gene. This CDR3 region has 16 residues. Trimming took off 2 bases at V and 4 bases at J, with 16 bases between the two ends. CDR3 in amino acids: CASSLYEGKGGNTIYF. CDR3 in DNA: TGTGCCAGCAGCTTATATGAGGGAAAGGGCGGAAACACCATATATTTT.

The chain links TRBV3-1 (or the pseudogene TRBV3-2) to TRBJ1-2, with a tentative D call TRBD1 (6 bases). Germline assignment: CDR1 LGHDT and CDR2 YNNKEL (reference sequence). The CDR3 length is 14 residues. The V end lost 4 bases, the J end lost 6 bases, and 15 bases lay between the germline ends. This CDR3 reads CASSPLGGAHGYTF. CDR3 in DNA: TGTGCCAGCAGCCCCCTCGGGGGGGCGCATGGCTACACCTTC.

The gene calls are TRBV6-1 and TRBJ1-3; no definite D call. Germline CDR1 and CDR2: MNHNS and SASEGT. This CDR3 is built from 14 residues. V was trimmed by 2 bases and J by 4 bases, leaving 9 bases between them. For the CDR3, the DNA is TGTGCCAGCAGTGAAAGAGGGCGCGGAAACACCATATATTTT. Translating gives CASSERGRGNTIYF.

This chain uses TRBV28 with TRBJ2-6; possibly TRBD1 for D (6 bases). V was cut by 11 bases and J by 2 bases, with 16 bases left in between. The germline gives CDR1 MDHEN, CDR2 SYDVKM. The CDR3 covers 15 residues. CDR3 nucleotides: TGTGCCCACACAATGGGGGCGGCTGGGGCCAACGTCCTGACTTTC. It specifies CAHTMGAAGANVLTF.

This clone was detected only once. V and J are TRBV3-1 (or the pseudogene TRBV3-2) and TRBJ2-3; D may be TRBD1 (6 bases). Trimming took 4 bases from V and 4 from J, leaving 12 bases between them. Germline loops: CDR1 LGHDT, CDR2 YNNKEL (reference sequence). This CDR3 contains 14 residues. The CDR3: CASSPRGGADTQYF. DNA of the CDR3: TGTGCCAGCAGCCCCCGAGGGGGTGCAGATACGCAGTATTTT.

This chain connects TRBV29-1 to TRBJ1-4, with D hard to call. The germline V and J ends were trimmed by 7 bases and 0 bases, with 3 bases remaining between them. The V gene's germline CDR1 is SQVTM and CDR2 ANQGSEA. The CDR3 covers 11 residues. This chain's CDR3 is CSGATNEKLFF. In DNA form, the CDR3 reads TGCAGCGGAGCAACTAATGAAAAACTGTTTTTT.

V usage is TRBV5-1 and J usage is TRBJ1-1; D is possibly TRBD1 (6 bases). This CDR3 is 15 amino acids long. In germline, CDR1 is SGHRS, CDR2 YFSETQ. V shed 4 bases and J shed 4 bases, with 17 bases lying between them. Written as DNA, the CDR3 is TGCGCCAGCAGCCCAATGACAGGATCGGGCACTGAAGCTTTCTTT. This gives the protein CASSPMTGSGTEAFF.